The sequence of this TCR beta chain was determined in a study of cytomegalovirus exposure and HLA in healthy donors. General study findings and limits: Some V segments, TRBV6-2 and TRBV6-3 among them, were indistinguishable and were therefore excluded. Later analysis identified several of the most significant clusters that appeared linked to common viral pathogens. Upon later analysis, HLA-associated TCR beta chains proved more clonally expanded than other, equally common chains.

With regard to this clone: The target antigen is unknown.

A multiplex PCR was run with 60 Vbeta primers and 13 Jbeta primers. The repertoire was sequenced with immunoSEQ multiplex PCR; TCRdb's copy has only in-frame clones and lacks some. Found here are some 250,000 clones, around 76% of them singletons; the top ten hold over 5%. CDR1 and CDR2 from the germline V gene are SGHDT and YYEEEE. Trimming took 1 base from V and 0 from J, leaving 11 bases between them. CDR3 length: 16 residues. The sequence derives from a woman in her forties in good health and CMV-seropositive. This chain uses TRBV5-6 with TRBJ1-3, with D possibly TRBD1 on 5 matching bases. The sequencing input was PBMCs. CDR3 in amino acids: CASSLPTGYSGNTIYF. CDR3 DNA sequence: TGTGCCAGCAGCTTGCCCACAGGATACTCTGGAAACACCATATATTTT.